The next 7 T cell receptor beta chains were all read from a single sample in a study of blood T cell repertoires in COVID-19. Repertoires were generated with immunoSEQ multiplex PCR, while TCRdb's copy carries only in-frame clones and drops some. The sample has about 400,000 clones; approximately 91% are singletons. What was sequenced was PBMCs or T cells enriched from blood (not recorded which). These receptors originate from a woman between 40 and 50 years old with acute COVID-19.

This clone was counted between two and nine times. The chain carries TRBV11-2 and TRBJ2-7; D gene unclear. The CDR3 length is 12 residues. V lost 2 bases to trimming and J lost 4 bases, with 6 bases between them. Germline CDR1 and CDR2: SGHAT and FQNNGV. The DNA of the CDR3 is TGTGCCAGCAGCTTACGGTCTTACGAGCAGTACTTC. Residues: CASSLRSYEQYF.

This clone was found once. CDR3 DNA: TGTGCCAGCAGCTTCAGGGGGCCAGAAGCTTTCTTT. The encoded protein is CASSFRGPEAFF. The V call is TRBV5-4, the J call TRBJ1-1, with 8 bases aligning to TRBD1. The germline V gene has CDR1 SGHNT and CDR2 YYREEE (reference sequence). CDR3 length equals 12 residues. The ends lost 2 bases at V and 8 bases at J; junction bases unmatched: 2. The whole variable domain, remainder taken from reference TRBV5-4 and TRBJ1-1, is ETGVTQSPTHLIKTRGQQVTLRCSSQSGHNTVSWYQQALGQGPQFIFQYYREEENGRGNFPPRFSGLQFPNYSSELNVNALELDDSALYLCASSFRGPEAFFGQGTRLTVV.

This clone was recorded only once. J is TRBJ2-1 and V is TRBV5-6, with 7 bases identical to TRBD1. With V trimmed by 4 bases and J by 5 bases, 9 bases remained unmatched. Per germline, CDR1 SGHDT and CDR2 YYEEEE. The CDR3 has 15 amino acids. The DNA for the CDR3 is TGTGCCAGCAGCCAAGGGGGCCCGAGCCACAATGAGCAGTTCTTC. Protein product: CASSQGGPSHNEQFF. Looking up the rest from reference TRBV5-6 and TRBJ2-1 gives the full variable domain: DAGVTQSPTHLIKTRGQQVTLRCSPKSGHDTVSWYQQALGQGPQFIFQYYEEEERQRGNFPDRFSGHQFPNYSSELNVNALLLGDSALYLCASSQGGPSHNEQFFGPGTRLTVL.

This clone was found a few times. The chain joins TRBV18 to TRBJ2-2, with 8 nucleotides matching TRBD1. After removal of 6 bases from V and 1 base from J, the junction contained 4 bases not matched to a gene. The CDR3 is 15 residues long. The germline gives CDR1 KGHSH, CDR2 LQKENI. The CDR3 DNA reads TGTGCCAGCTCTCACGGACAGGGGAACACCGGGGAGCTGTTTTTT. It specifies CASSHGQGNTGELFF.

The chain couples TRBV11-2 to TRBJ2-7; maybe TRBD1 (6 bases). Germline V CDR1 and CDR2: SGHAT, FQNNGV. V lost 7 bases to trimming and J lost 4 bases, with 8 bases between them. This CDR3 has 11 amino acids. The CDR3 bases are TGTGCCAGCACTCAGGGGTACGAGCAGTACTTC. This codes for CASTQGYEQYF.

V usage is TRBV14 and J usage is TRBJ2-3; 12 nucleotides agree with TRBD2. CDR1 and CDR2 from the germline V gene are SGHDN and FVKESK. The CDR3 extends over 16 amino acids. V gave up 3 bases and J gave up 1 base; unmatched junction bases: 2. The CDR3 nucleotides are TGTGCCAGCAGCCATCGACTAGCGGGGGGCACAGATACGCAGTATTTT. It yields the protein CASSHRLAGGTDTQYF.

This clone was detected a few times. The chain carries TRBV3-1 (or the pseudogene TRBV3-2) and TRBJ2-3; 12 bases are a match to TRBD2. Germline V CDR1 and CDR2: LGHDT, YNNKEL (reference sequence). This CDR3 is 16 amino acids long. The V segment lost 4 bases and the J segment 3 bases; nucleotides outside the gene matches: 5. The CDR3, as DNA: TGTGCCAGCAGCCCGCGACTAGCGGGGGTAACAGATACGCAGTATTTT. This encodes CASSPRLAGVTDTQYF.